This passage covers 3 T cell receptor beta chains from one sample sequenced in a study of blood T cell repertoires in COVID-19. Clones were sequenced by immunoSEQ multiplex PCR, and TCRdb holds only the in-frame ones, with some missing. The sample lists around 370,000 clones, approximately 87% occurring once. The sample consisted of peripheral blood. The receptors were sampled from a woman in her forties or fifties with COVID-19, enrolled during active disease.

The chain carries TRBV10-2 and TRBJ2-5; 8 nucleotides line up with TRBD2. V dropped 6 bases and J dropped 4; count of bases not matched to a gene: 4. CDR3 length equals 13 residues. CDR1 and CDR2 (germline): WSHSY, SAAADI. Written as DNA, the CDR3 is TGCGCCAGCAGAGCGGGAGTCCTAGAGACCCAGTACTTC. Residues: CASRAGVLETQYF.

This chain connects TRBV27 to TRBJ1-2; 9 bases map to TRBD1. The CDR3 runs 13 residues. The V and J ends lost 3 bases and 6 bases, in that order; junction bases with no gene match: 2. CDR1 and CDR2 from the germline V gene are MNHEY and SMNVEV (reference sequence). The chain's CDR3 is CASSFRDRDGYTF. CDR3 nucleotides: TGTGCCAGCAGTTTCCGGGACAGGGATGGCTACACCTTC.

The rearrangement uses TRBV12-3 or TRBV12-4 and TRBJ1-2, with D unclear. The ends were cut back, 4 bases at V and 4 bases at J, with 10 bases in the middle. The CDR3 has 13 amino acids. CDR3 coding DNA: TGTGCCAGCAGTTCCAGACATACCTATGGCTACACCTTC. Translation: CASSSRHTYGYTF.